A selection of T cell receptor beta chains follows, all from one sample in a study of T cell changes during pregnancy in multiple sclerosis. Measured with immunoSEQ multiplex PCR; TCRdb has only the in-frame clones, and not every one. This sample has about 110,000 clones, with 90% to 95% found just once. The material sequenced was peripheral blood, taken after pregnancy. The source of these receptors is a female donor with multiple sclerosis, enrolled in a pregnancy study. Each CDR3 is given with its conserved first and last residue. D genes are given only for firm matches. Size values are once, few and many counts, or a class for expanded clones, and some rows have none.

v_gene	d_gene	j_gene	abundance	CDR3aa	CDR3nt
TRBV5-1	.	TRBJ2-1	.	CASSLGGRADYNEQFF	TGCGCCAGCAGCTTGGGGGGCAGGGCCGACTACAATGAGCAGTTCTTC
TRBV7-2	TRBD1	TRBJ1-2	.	CASSSSGGAYGYTF	TGTGCCAGCAGCTCCTCAGGGGGCGCCTATGGCTACACCTTC
TRBV4-1	TRBD2	TRBJ2-7	.	CASSQVLGAGSHEQYF	TGCGCCAGCAGCCAAGTTCTGGGAGCGGGAAGCCACGAGCAGTACTTC
TRBV11-2	.	TRBJ1-1	.	CASSFGTEAFF	TGTGCCAGCAGCTTCGGCACTGAAGCTTTCTTT
TRBV19	.	TRBJ1-2	.	CASSLGGPGYTF	TGTGCCAGTAGCCTGGGGGGGCCTGGCTACACCTTC
TRBV7-6	TRBD2	TRBJ2-1	.	CASQNGGSGQFF	TGTGCCAGCCAGAACGGGGGGTCGGGGCAGTTCTTC
TRBV9	TRBD2	TRBJ2-1	.	CASSVDGGGYEQFF	TGTGCCAGCAGCGTAGACGGGGGGGGCTATGAGCAGTTCTTC
TRBV4-1	.	TRBJ2-2	.	CASSHPTGRTGELFF	TGCGCCAGCAGCCATCCGACAGGGAGGACCGGGGAGCTGTTTTTT
TRBV27	.	TRBJ2-7	once	CASSFAGGLNEQYF	TGTGCCAGCAGTTTCGCAGGAGGGCTGAACGAGCAGTACTTC
TRBV19	.	TRBJ1-5	.	CASRSRVKPNQPQHF	TGTGCCAGTAGGTCCAGGGTAAAGCCTAATCAGCCCCAGCATTTT
TRBV7-2	TRBD2	TRBJ2-1	.	CASRHSGGPPNEQFF	TGTGCCAGCAGGCATAGCGGGGGGCCTCCCAATGAGCAGTTCTTC
TRBV10-3	TRBD1	TRBJ1-1	.	CAISESGTGGDTEAFF	TGTGCCATCAGTGAGAGTGGGACAGGGGGTGACACTGAAGCTTTCTTT
TRBV6-5	.	TRBJ2-7	.	CASSYGPLGEQYF	TGTGCCAGCAGTTACGGGCCCCTTGGCGAGCAGTACTTC
TRBV6-5	TRBD1	TRBJ1-2	.	CASGGGRYGYTF	TGTGCCAGCGGAGGGGGCCGGTATGGCTACACCTTC
TRBV4-1	.	TRBJ1-2	once	CASSLRQDSSSF	TGCGCCAGCAGCCTCCGTCAGGACAGTTCGTCCTTC
TRBV29-1	TRBD1	TRBJ2-2	.	CSPRGRDRVYTGELFF	TGCAGCCCGAGGGGCCGGGACAGGGTTTACACCGGGGAGCTGTTTTTT
TRBV6-5	.	TRBJ1-1	.	CASSYSPAGYGAFF	TGTGCCAGCAGTTACTCGCCAGCAGGGTATGGAGCTTTCTTT
TRBV7-9	.	TRBJ1-2	.	CASSLGSDGYTF	TGTGCCAGCAGCTTAGGGAGCGATGGCTACACCTTC
TRBV27	TRBD1	TRBJ1-1	.	CASSPGTDTEAFF	TGTGCCAGCAGCCCTGGGACAGACACTGAAGCTTTCTTT
TRBV19	TRBD1	TRBJ2-1	once	CASRQGPYNEQFF	TGTGCCAGTCGACAGGGTCCCTACAATGAGCAGTTCTTC
TRBV7-6	.	TRBJ1-6	.	CASSSTAFNSPLHF	TGTGCCAGCAGCTCGACAGCTTTTAATTCACCCCTCCACTTT
TRBV5-1	TRBD1	TRBJ1-1	.	CASSSGQGSEAFF	TGCGCCAGCAGTTCCGGACAGGGCTCTGAAGCTTTCTTT
TRBV9	.	TRBJ2-2	.	CASRTANTGELFF	TGTGCCAGCAGGACAGCGAACACCGGGGAGCTGTTTTTT
TRBV27	.	TRBJ1-2	.	CASSLSEVGGYTF	TGTGCCAGCAGTTTATCCGAGGTGGGTGGCTACACCTTC
TRBV6-5	.	TRBJ2-2	.	CASSNTNTGELFF	TGTGCCAGCAGCAACACGAACACCGGGGAGCTGTTTTTT
TRBV6-1	TRBD1	TRBJ1-1	.	CASSPGTATTEAFF	TGTGCCAGCAGTCCGGGGACAGCTACTACTGAAGCTTTCTTT
TRBV7-3	.	TRBJ2-6	.	CASSVAGGTSGANVLTF	TGTGCCAGCAGCGTCGCTGGAGGAACCTCGGGGGCCAACGTCCTGACTTTC